Below are 11 T cell receptor beta chains sequenced from a single sample in a study of tumor-infiltrating lymphocytes in localized non-small cell lung cancer. This table comes from immunoSEQ multiplex PCR, and its TCRdb copy is limited to in-frame clones, with some not included. The repertoire holds some 6,000 clones, with over 65% as singletons. The specimen was lung tumor tissue. The receptors originated from a human donor with non-small cell lung cancer.

This clone was seen only a few times. The rearrangement joins TRBV6-6 to TRBJ1-5; D not certain. Trimming took off 0 bases at V and 7 bases at J, with 4 bases between the two ends. Germline loops: CDR1 MNHNY, CDR2 SVGAGI (reference sequence). The CDR3 sequence is 12 residues long. The CDR3, as DNA: TGTGCCAGCAGTTACTCGCGGCAGCCCCAGCATTTT. Protein product: CASSYSRQPQHF.

The V and J genes are TRBV27 and TRBJ2-3, with D maybe TRBD1 (5 bases). Germline CDR1 MNHEY, CDR2 SMNVEV (reference sequence). V was shortened by 2 bases and J by 3 bases, with 9 bases between the two germline ends. There are 14 residues in the CDR3. This CDR3 reads CASSLVRGTDTQYF. CDR3 coding DNA: TGTGCCAGCAGTTTAGTTAGGGGAACAGATACGCAGTATTTT.

This sequence joins TRBV6-5 and TRBJ1-2, with 9 bases fitting TRBD1. J was trimmed by 0 bases and V by 11 bases; bases with no gene match: 10. The CDR3 totals 15 residues. CDR1 and CDR2 (germline): MNHEY, SVGAGI. As DNA, the CDR3 is TGTGCCGTAAAGGACAGGGGCGTCACTAACTATGGCTACACCTTC. It codes for CAVKDRGVTNYGYTF.

The V call is TRBV2, the J call TRBJ1-5, with D possibly matching TRBD1 (6 bases). The CDR3 is made up of 15 amino acids. Germline CDR1 SNHLY, CDR2 FYNNEI. V lost 5 bases and J 2 bases, leaving 13 bases between the germline ends. The CDR3 region is CASSSDSRGNQPQHF. The CDR3, as DNA: TGTGCCAGCAGTTCGGACAGTCGGGGCAATCAGCCCCAGCATTTT.

This chain joins TRBV6-5 and TRBJ1-6; unclear D gene. Trimming took 5 bases from V and 10 from J, leaving 15 bases between them. The CDR3 sequence is 14 residues long. Germline V gene lookup returns CDR1 MNHEY and CDR2 SVGAGI. The CDR3 sequence is CASSRPDEGSPLHF. CDR3 sequence (DNA): TGTGCCAGCAGTCGGCCGGATGAGGGATCACCCCTCCACTTT.

V and J are TRBV19 and TRBJ1-2, with a tentative D call TRBD1 (6 bases). With 3 bases removed from V and 4 bases from J, the gap between germline ends came to 15 bases. The CDR3 consists of 15 residues. Looked up from germline, CDR1 is LNHDA and CDR2 is SQIVND (reference sequence). The CDR3 protein is CASSMGTGSGYGYTF. For the CDR3, the DNA is TGTGCCAGTAGTATGGGAACAGGGAGCGGCTATGGCTACACCTTC.

The genes are TRBV7-8 and TRBJ2-7; 12 bases agree with TRBD2. Germline V lookup: CDR1 SGHVS, CDR2 FQNEAQ. The J segment lost 7 bases and the V segment lost 4 bases, leaving 8 bases of the junction unmatched. CDR3 length equals 15 residues. CDR3 region: CASSSSSGRAGEQYF. CDR3 in DNA: TGTGCCAGCAGCTCATCTAGCGGGAGGGCCGGTGAGCAGTACTTC.

This clone appeared a few times. This sequence joins TRBV6-5 and TRBJ1-1; 9 positions match TRBD1. This CDR3 has 14 residues. The V segment lost 6 bases and the J segment 6 bases; nucleotides outside the gene matches: 8. Germline CDR1 MNHEY, CDR2 SVGAGI. The CDR3 DNA sequence: TGTGCCAGCAGAATCCGGGACAGGGACCCTGAAGCTTTCTTT. Amino acid sequence: CASRIRDRDPEAFF.

The chain carries TRBV4-3 and TRBJ2-7; tentatively, D is TRBD1 (5 bases). The CDR3 spans 15 residues. Trimming removed 2 bases at V and 4 bases at J, with 15 bases between. Germline CDR1 LGHNA, CDR2 YSLEER. CDR3 nucleotides: TGCGCCAGCAGCCAATACGGGCAGGGAAAATACGAGCAGTACTTC. It codes for CASSQYGQGKYEQYF.

This clone was seen a handful of times. The chain combines TRBV13 with TRBJ2-2; D may be TRBD1 (5 bases). The V end was cut by 3 bases, the J end by 0 bases, with 11 bases between. Germline CDR1 reads PRHDT; CDR2 reads FYEKMQ (reference sequence). CDR3 length: 16 residues. This CDR3 is CASSLGQLTNTGELFF. CDR3 DNA sequence: TGTGCCAGCAGCTTGGGGCAGCTAACGAACACCGGGGAGCTGTTTTTT.

V and J are TRBV28 and TRBJ2-5; D perhaps matches TRBD1 (6 bases). The V and J ends lost 7 bases and 9 bases respectively, with 30 bases between them. The V gene's germline CDR1 is MDHEN and CDR2 SYDVKM. This CDR3 comprises 17 residues. For the CDR3, the DNA is TGTGCCAGCACCCCTCCGTCCGGGACACCTCTGGCTCGGTCCCAGTACTTC. It codes for CASTPPSGTPLARSQYF.